The 7 T cell receptor beta chains presented below share a single source sample, sequenced in a study of T cell responses to AZD1222 COVID-19 vaccine. Sequencing used immunoSEQ multiplex PCR; TCRdb keeps in-frame clones, though not all of them. The sample includes 85,000 or so clones, roughly 84% of them seen just once. The sample was peripheral blood, taken 28 days after the second AZD1222 dose. These TCRs come from an adult who received the AZD1222 COVID-19 vaccine.

CDR3 nucleotide sequence: TGCGCCAGCAGCCCACAGGGGGCTGGAAATACGCAGTATTTT. Amino acid sequence: CASSPQGAGNTQYF. V and J are TRBV5-1 and TRBJ2-3, with TRBD1 matching over 9 bases. Germline CDR1 and CDR2: SGHRS and YFSETQ. V was pared by 4 bases and J by 7 bases, with 7 bases of the junction left unmatched. The CDR3 sequence is 14 residues long.

This clone was counted a few times. CDR3 bases: TGCGCCAGCAGCCCCCGCACCTCCTACGAGCAGTACTTC. Amino acids: CASSPRTSYEQYF. The V gene is TRBV4-1, the J gene TRBJ2-7, with no clear D. V gave up 4 bases and J gave up 0 bases, with 7 bases separating them. This CDR3 region has 13 residues. From germline, CDR1 is MGHRA and CDR2 YSYEKL.

The chain uses TRBV2 and TRBJ2-3; 7 bases are a match to TRBD1. V lost 4 bases, J lost 6 bases, and 13 bases stayed unmatched. Germline CDR1 and CDR2: SNHLY and FYNNEI. CDR3 length equals 16 residues. The CDR3: CASSGSPQGPVDTQYF. CDR3 bases: TGTGCCAGCAGTGGTTCCCCACAGGGGCCGGTGGATACGCAGTATTTT.

The chain is built from TRBV7-3 and TRBJ2-1, with no clear D. CDR3 length: 14 residues. Deletions cut 5 bases from V and 3 bases from J, with 11 bases between. Germline assignment: CDR1 SGHTA and CDR2 FQGTGA. This CDR3 is CASSPTYDYNEQFF. In DNA, the CDR3 is TGTGCCAGCAGCCCAACTTACGACTACAATGAGCAGTTCTTC.

V and J are TRBV5-1 and TRBJ1-2; 7 positions agree with TRBD1. CDR1 is SGHRS and CDR2 is YFSETQ in the germline V gene. The CDR3 totals 14 residues. The V segment lost 4 bases and the J segment 4 bases; nucleotides outside the gene matches: 7. CDR3 DNA sequence: TGCGCCAGCAGCCCTAGGGACAGCATCTATGGCTACACCTTC. Translated: CASSPRDSIYGYTF.

This chain links TRBV5-4 with TRBJ1-1; unclear D gene. The V and J ends lost 4 bases and 6 bases respectively, with 7 bases between them. Germline CDR1 is SGHNT and CDR2 is YYREEE (reference sequence). CDR3 length equals 11 residues. This CDR3 is CASSRRAEAFF. CDR3 nucleotide sequence: TGTGCCAGCAGCCGGAGGGCTGAAGCTTTCTTT.

This clone was seen a few times. The rearrangement uses TRBV10-1 and TRBJ1-2, with 9 bases lining up with TRBD1. Germline loops: CDR1 WNHNN, CDR2 SYGVQD (reference sequence). CDR3 length: 16 residues. J lost 7 bases, V lost 0 bases, and 9 bases had no gene match. CDR3 bases: TGCGCCAGCAGTGAGTCGACCTCCGGGACAGGGCCTGGCTACACCTTC. Translating it yields CASSESTSGTGPGYTF.